This is a list of T cell receptor beta chains from one sample in a study of blood T cell repertoires in COVID-19. Measured with immunoSEQ multiplex PCR; TCRdb has only the in-frame clones, and not every one. The data show some 65,000 clones, approximately 93% seen once. Sequencing was done on a sample of peripheral blood. These TCRs come from a man aged 65-85 years with active COVID-19. CDR3s include the opening cysteine and the closing phenylalanine or tryptophan. A D gene is named only where the DNA matches it firmly. The size field is filled for only some rows; it gives once, few, many or a size class.

j_call	d_call	v_call	cdr3_length	clone_size	cdr3_nt	cdr3_aa
TRBJ1-5	TRBD1	TRBV6-5	13	.	TGTGCCAGCATCGGGACAGCTCTTCAGCCCCAGCATTTT	CASIGTALQPQHF
TRBJ1-1	TRBD1	TRBV7-9	16	once	TGTGCCAGCAGCTTAGAGAGGTACAGGGGTGGGACTGAAGCTTTCTTT	CASSLERYRGGTEAFF
TRBJ1-3	TRBD1	TRBV7-9	14	.	TGTGCCGGAGGGGGCCGATGGGCTGGAAACACCATATATTTT	CAGGGRWAGNTIYF
TRBJ1-2	TRBD1	TRBV5-5	15	.	TGTGCCAGCAGCCGCACAGGGGGGAATAACTATGGCTACACCTTC	CASSRTGGNNYGYTF
TRBJ2-5	.	TRBV19	13	.	TGTGCCAGTAGTTGGGGGCCGGGGGAGACCCAGTACTTC	CASSWGPGETQYF
TRBJ2-3	.	TRBV5-1	16	.	TGCGCCAGCAGCTTGCCCAGCACCCTACAGACAGATACGCAGTATTTT	CASSLPSTLQTDTQYF
TRBJ2-2	.	TRBV5-8	14	.	TGTGCCAGCAGCCATCCCGCGCGGGCCGGGGAGCTGTTTTTT	CASSHPARAGELFF
TRBJ2-2	.	TRBV7-9	18	.	TGTGCCAGCAGCTTAGTCACAGGACCTCTAGATAACACCGGGGAGCTGTTTTTT	CASSLVTGPLDNTGELFF
TRBJ1-1	.	TRBV7-8	14	.	TGTGCCAGCAGCTCACAGGGCGGATTCACTGAAGCTTTCTTT	CASSSQGGFTEAFF
TRBJ2-1	.	TRBV7-3	15	once	TGTGCCAGCCGCCCTGAAGCGGTATCCTACAATGAGCAGTTCTTC	CASRPEAVSYNEQFF
TRBJ1-2	.	TRBV4-3	15	.	TGCGCCAGCAGCCAAGATTTGTCACAGGTCTATGGCTACACCTTC	CASSQDLSQVYGYTF
TRBJ1-2	TRBD1	TRBV19	13	.	TGTGCCAGTGTTGGGACAGGGGGCTATGGCTACACCTTC	CASVGTGGYGYTF
TRBJ2-1	TRBD2	TRBV10-1	15	.	TGCGCCAGCAGTGGGACTAGCGAAAATTACAATGAGCAGTTCTTC	CASSGTSENYNEQFF
TRBJ1-2	TRBD1	TRBV6-5	15	once	TGTGCCAGCAGTTACGAGGGACAGGGGAACTATGGCTACACCTTC	CASSYEGQGNYGYTF
TRBJ1-4	.	TRBV6-5	15	.	TGTGCCAGCAAACCGGCAGGTGACAATAATGAAAAACTGTTTTTT	CASKPAGDNNEKLFF
TRBJ2-2	.	TRBV18	13	few	TGTGCCAGCTCACCAAGGGGACACGGGGAGCTGTTTTTT	CASSPRGHGELFF
TRBJ1-2	TRBD1	TRBV5-4	14	.	TGTGCCAGCAGCTTAGACAGGGGAGATTTTGGCTACACCTTC	CASSLDRGDFGYTF
TRBJ2-5	TRBD1	TRBV18	14	.	TGTGCCAGCTCACGAATGACAGGGACAGAGACCCAGTACTTC	CASSRMTGTETQYF
TRBJ1-3	.	TRBV9	16	.	TGTGCCAGCAGCGCCCGCCTGGGGGGCTCTGGAAACACCATATATTTT	CASSARLGGSGNTIYF
TRBJ2-4	.	TRBV18	14	.	TGTGCCAGCTCACCAGCGGATTCCAAAAACATTCAGTACTTC	CASSPADSKNIQYF
TRBJ1-4	TRBD1	TRBV19	16	.	TGTGCCAGTAGTCACATGCGGGGACAGGGGGGAGAAAAACTGTTTTTT	CASSHMRGQGGEKLFF
TRBJ1-1	.	TRBV10-2	14	.	TGCGCCAGCAGTGAGACAGGAACGAACACTGAAGCTTTCTTT	CASSETGTNTEAFF
TRBJ2-7	TRBD1	TRBV5-1	14	.	TGCGCCAGCAGCTTGGGGACAGGTAACTACGAGCAGTACTTC	CASSLGTGNYEQYF
TRBJ2-7	TRBD1	TRBV11-3	14	.	TGTGCCAGCAGCCACCGGGACAGGGCGTACGAGCAGTACTTC	CASSHRDRAYEQYF
TRBJ2-3	TRBD2	TRBV11-1	15	.	TGTGCCAGCAGCTCAAGCGGGGGGGCCTTTGATACGCAGTATTTT	CASSSSGGAFDTQYF
TRBJ2-5	TRBD2	TRBV9	17	.	TGTGCCAGCAGCGTAGCGGCTAGCGGGGGCTACCAAGAGACCCAGTACTTC	CASSVAASGGYQETQYF
TRBJ2-3	TRBD2	TRBV7-7	16	.	TGTGCTAGCAGCGCCGGACTAGCGGGGGGGTCAGATACGCAGTATTTT	CASSAGLAGGSDTQYF
TRBJ2-1	.	TRBV5-4	14	.	TGTGCCAGCAGCTTGGGACGGAGCTACAATGAGCAGTTCTTC	CASSLGRSYNEQFF
TRBJ1-6	.	TRBV28	14	.	TGTGCCAGCAGTGCTCCGGGGGATAATTCACCCCTCCACTTT	CASSAPGDNSPLHF
TRBJ2-5	TRBD1	TRBV29-1	12	.	TGCAGCGTTGGGACAGGTCAAGAGACCCAGTACTTC	CSVGTGQETQYF
TRBJ2-3	.	TRBV5-6	14	.	TGTGCCAGCAGCATACGCGGTAATTCAGATACGCAGTATTTT	CASSIRGNSDTQYF